This T cell receptor beta chain was sequenced in a study of yellow fever vaccine responses in identical twins. Study-wide points: Twins' vaccine T cell responses were reported to seem partly convergent and partly personalized.

TCRdb ran MiXCR on the RT-PCR reads and lists one entry per CDR3 protein. The sample shows thousands of distinct CDR3 sequences, 65% to 90% of them seen only once. To note about this clonotype: Antigen: not known.

The sample in question was T cells from blood (PBMCs), unsorted or a sorted subset (not recorded which), obtained before or after yellow fever vaccination (not recorded which). The TCR originated in a woman under 30 who received the yellow fever vaccine.

The CDR3 DNA follows: TGTGCCAGCAGTTTCCGGGACAGCAGAGGGGATACGCAGTATTTT. It is translated as CASSFRDSRGDTQYF. The rearrangement uses TRBV25-1 and TRBJ2-3, with 7 positions matching TRBD1. The germline V gene encodes CDR1 MGHDK and CDR2 SYGVNS. The CDR3 sequence is 15 residues long. After removal of 5 bases from V and 6 bases from J, the junction contained 11 bases not matched to a gene.